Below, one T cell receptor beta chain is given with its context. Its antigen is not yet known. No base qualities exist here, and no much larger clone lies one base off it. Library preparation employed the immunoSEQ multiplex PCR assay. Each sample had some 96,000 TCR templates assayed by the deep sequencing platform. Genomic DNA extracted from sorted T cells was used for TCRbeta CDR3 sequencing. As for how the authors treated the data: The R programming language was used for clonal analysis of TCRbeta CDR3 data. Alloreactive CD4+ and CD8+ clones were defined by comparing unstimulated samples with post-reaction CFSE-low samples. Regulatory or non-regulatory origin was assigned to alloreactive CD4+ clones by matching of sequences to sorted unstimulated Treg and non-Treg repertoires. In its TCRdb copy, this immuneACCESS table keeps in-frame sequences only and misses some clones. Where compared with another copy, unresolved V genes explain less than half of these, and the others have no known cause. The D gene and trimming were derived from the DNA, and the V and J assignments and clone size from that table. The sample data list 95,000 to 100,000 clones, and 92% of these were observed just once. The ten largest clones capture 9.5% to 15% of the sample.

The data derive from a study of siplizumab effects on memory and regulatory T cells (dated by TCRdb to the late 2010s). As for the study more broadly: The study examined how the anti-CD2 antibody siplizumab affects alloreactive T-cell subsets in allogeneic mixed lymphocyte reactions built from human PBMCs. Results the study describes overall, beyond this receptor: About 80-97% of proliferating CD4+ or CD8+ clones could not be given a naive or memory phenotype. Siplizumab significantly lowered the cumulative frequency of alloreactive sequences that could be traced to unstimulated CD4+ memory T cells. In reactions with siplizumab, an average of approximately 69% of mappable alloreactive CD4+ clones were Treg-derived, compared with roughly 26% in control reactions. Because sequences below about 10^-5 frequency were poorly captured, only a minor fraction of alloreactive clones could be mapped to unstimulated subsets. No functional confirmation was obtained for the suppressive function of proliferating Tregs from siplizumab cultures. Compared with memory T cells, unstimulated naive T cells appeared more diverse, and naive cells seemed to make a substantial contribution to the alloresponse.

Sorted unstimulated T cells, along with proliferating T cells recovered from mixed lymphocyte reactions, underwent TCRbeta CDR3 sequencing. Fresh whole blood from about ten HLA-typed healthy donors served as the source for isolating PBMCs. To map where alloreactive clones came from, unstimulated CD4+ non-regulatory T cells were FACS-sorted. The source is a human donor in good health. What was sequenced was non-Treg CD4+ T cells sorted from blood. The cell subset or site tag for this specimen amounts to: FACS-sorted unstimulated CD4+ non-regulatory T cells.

In nucleotide form, the sequence is TGCGCCAGCAGCTTGGGGACGGATAGCAATCAGCCCCAGCATTTT. This sequence encodes CASSLGTDSNQPQHF. The rearranged segments are TRBV5-1 and TRBJ1-5; the D gene remains uncertain. The CDR3, from cysteine to phenylalanine, totals 15 residues. The DNA shown is the 45-base CDR3, in frame from base 1. V is shortened by 0 bases, J by 0 bases, and the region joining them spans 7 bases. CDR1 and CDR2, per the germline V gene, are SGHRS and YFSETQ. Joined to the reference TRBV5-1 and TRBJ1-5 proteins, this CDR3 gives the full variable domain: KAGVTQTPRYLIKTRGQQVTLSCSPISGHRSVSWYQQTPGQGLQFLFEYFSETQRNKGNFPGRFSGRQFSNSRSEMNVSTLELGDSALYLCASSLGTDSNQPQHFGDGTRLSIL.